One sample yielded the 16 T cell receptor beta chains listed below, sequenced in a study of response to subunit inactivated influenza vaccine. TCRdb processed the RT-PCR reads anew with MiXCR; each CDR3 protein has one entry. Seen here are approximately 500,000 distinct CDR3 sequences, roughly a quarter observed once, and the top ten hold around 2.8%. In addition, the sample was reused for a study of T cells expressing NK-cell markers. That publication notes: 5'RACE template switching built TCR beta cDNA with unique molecular identifiers.

Specimen: CD4+ T cells sorted from PBMCs, collected 11 to 12 days after vaccination. The source is a man aged 50-60 years who received an inactivated influenza vaccine.

This clonotype was seen at least ten times. J is TRBJ1-1 and V is TRBV7-9, with D tentatively TRBD1 (5 bases). Germline V gene sequence: CDR1 SEHNR, CDR2 FQNEAQ (reference sequence). Trimming pared 5 bases from V and 0 bases from J, leaving 19 bases between. The CDR3 is made up of 17 amino acids. CDR3 DNA: TGTGCCAGCAGCGCCAGGGTTCTACTGCTCATGAACACTGAAGCTTTCTTT. Translated, it gives CASSARVLLLMNTEAFF.

This clonotype came up a few times. The chain's CDR3 is CASSQKGANSPLHF. The DNA of the CDR3 is TGTGCCAGCAGCCAAAAGGGGGCGAATTCACCCCTCCACTTT. The chain carries TRBV3-1 and TRBJ1-6; the match to TRBD1 covers 7 bases. Germline V gene lookup returns CDR1 LGHDT and CDR2 YNNKEL (reference sequence). The CDR3 is made up of 14 amino acids. V gave up 2 bases and J gave up 7 bases; unmatched junction bases: 2.

The chain has TRBV5-1 and TRBJ2-1, with 13 bases aligning to TRBD2. In germline, CDR1 is SGHRS, CDR2 YFSETQ. V shed 4 bases, J shed 0 bases, and the junction held 4 bases outside the gene matches. The CDR3 sequence is 17 residues long. The CDR3 here is CASSALAGGSSYNEQFF. The CDR3 nucleotides read TGCGCCAGCAGCGCACTAGCGGGGGGGAGCTCCTACAATGAGCAGTTCTTC.

The rearrangement joins TRBV20-1 to TRBJ1-4; possibly TRBD1 for D (5 bases). V was cut by 4 bases and J by 7 bases, with 19 bases left in between. CDR1 is DFQATT and CDR2 is SNEGSKA in the germline V gene (reference sequence). CDR3 length equals 15 residues. DNA for the CDR3: TGCAGTGCTAAACCTGGTGGAGGGGATGGTGAAAAACTGTTTTTT. Translation: CSAKPGGGDGEKLFF.

The J gene is TRBJ2-1, the V gene TRBV7-6; TRBD2 aligns across 8 bases. The CDR3 spans 14 residues. Unmatched junction bases numbered 8, after V lost 4 bases and J lost 9 bases. Per the germline V gene, CDR1 is SGHVS and CDR2 is FNYEAQ. The CDR3 sequence is CASSSGLGSREQFF. The CDR3 DNA reads as TGTGCCAGCAGCTCGGGACTAGGCTCTCGTGAGCAGTTCTTC.

The rearrangement links TRBV11-1 to TRBJ1-1, with D hard to call. Trimming took 3 bases from V and 2 from J, leaving 10 bases between them. In germline, CDR1 is SGHAT, CDR2 FQDESV (reference sequence). The CDR3 spans 14 residues. The CDR3 coding sequence is TGTGCCAGCAGCTTGAGGAATATCAACACTGAAGCTTTCTTT. Translation gives CASSLRNINTEAFF.

This clonotype was seen a few times. The chain carries TRBV7-9 and TRBJ1-2; 8 nucleotides agree with TRBD1. This CDR3 spans 16 amino acids. The V and J ends lost 0 bases and 5 bases, in that order; junction bases with no gene match: 8. Germline V gene sequence: CDR1 SEHNR, CDR2 FQNEAQ (reference sequence). This chain's CDR3 is CASSLARGQGGYGYTF. Written as DNA, the CDR3 is TGTGCCAGCAGCTTAGCGCGAGGACAGGGAGGGTATGGCTACACCTTC.

The chain is built from TRBV6-5 and TRBJ1-2; no clear D. Germline V CDR1 and CDR2: MNHEY, SVGAGI. The CDR3 consists of 17 residues. Trimming removed 2 bases at V and 4 bases at J, with 20 bases between. The DNA for the CDR3 is TGTGCCAGCAGTTACACCAACTGGGAGGTATCATCCTATGGCTACACCTTC. This encodes CASSYTNWEVSSYGYTF.

This sequence joins TRBV20-1 and TRBJ1-1; TRBD1 aligns across 11 bases. The J segment lost 11 bases and the V segment lost 3 bases, leaving 5 bases of the junction unmatched. CDR1 and CDR2 (germline): DFQATT, SNEGSKA (reference sequence). There are 12 residues in the CDR3. The CDR3 nucleotides read TGCAGTGCTAGGTCGGGACAGGGGGTGGCTTTCTTT. Its protein product is CSARSGQGVAFF.

This clonotype showed up just a few times. CDR3 sequence: CSAGERLGPQHF. CDR3 sequence (DNA): TGCAGTGCTGGGGAAAGATTGGGGCCCCAGCATTTT. The chain joins TRBV20-1 to TRBJ1-5; D gene ambiguous. Germline V gene sequence: CDR1 DFQATT, CDR2 SNEGSKA (reference sequence). This CDR3 spans 12 amino acids. Trimming removed 5 bases from V and 9 bases from J, with 14 bases in between.

The rearrangement links TRBV21-1 to TRBJ2-5; the table's D call, TRBD1, has no DNA check behind it. TRBV21-1 is recorded as a pseudogene. The CDR3 length is 19 residues. The CDR3 protein is CASSKNGDSGQGAQETQYF. CDR3 coding DNA: TGTGCCAGCAGCAAAAATGGGGATTCGGGACAGGGGGCTCAAGAGACCCAGTACTTC.

This clonotype was counted at least ten times. The chain has TRBV7-2 and TRBJ2-5; 11 bases agree with TRBD2. The CDR3 has 17 residues. In germline, CDR1 is SGHTA, CDR2 FQGNSA. With 4 bases clipped from V and 2 bases from J, the junction kept 9 bases outside the gene matches. The CDR3 sequence is CASSWGTSGGFQETQYF. CDR3 in DNA: TGTGCCAGCAGCTGGGGAACTAGCGGGGGATTTCAAGAGACCCAGTACTTC. Using reference TRBV7-2 and TRBJ2-5 for the parts outside the CDR3, the full variable domain is GAGVSQSPSNKVTEKGKDVELRCDPISGHTALYWYRQSLGQGLEFLIYFQGNSAPDKSGLPSDRFSAERTGGSVSTLTIQRTQQEDSAVYLCASSWGTSGGFQETQYFGPGTRLLVL.

This clonotype was seen a few times. The V call is TRBV29-1, the J call TRBJ2-3, with D possibly being TRBD1 (6 bases). The germline V and J ends were trimmed by 3 bases and 5 bases, with 12 bases remaining between them. The germline V gene has CDR1 SQVTM and CDR2 ANQGSEA. The CDR3 extends over 13 amino acids. The DNA of the CDR3 is TGCAGCGTTGATTTGGGGGCGGTAGATACGCAGTATTTT. This translates into CSVDLGAVDTQYF.

The rearrangement links TRBV7-8 to TRBJ1-1; D is unclear. CDR1 is SGHVS and CDR2 is FQNEAQ in the germline V gene. V lost 2 bases and J lost 1, with 14 bases in between. CDR3 length: 16 amino acids. Here the CDR3 reads CASSLMSTLTNTEAFF. DNA for the CDR3: TGTGCCAGCAGCTTAATGTCTACACTTACGAACACTGAAGCTTTCTTT.

This clonotype was observed a handful of times. Here the CDR3 reads CASSDESVGRDYEQYF. In DNA, the CDR3 is TGTGCCAGCAGTGACGAATCGGTTGGCAGGGATTACGAGCAGTACTTC. The chain uses TRBV6-2 or TRBV6-3 and TRBJ2-7; TRBD1 is a possible D gene (5 bases). Looked up from germline, CDR1 is MNHEY and CDR2 is SVGEGT. CDR3 length equals 16 residues. The ends were cut back, 5 bases at V and 4 bases at J, with 21 bases in the middle.

The chain couples TRBV12-3 or TRBV12-4 to TRBJ2-7; D may be TRBD1 (6 bases). This CDR3 spans 13 amino acids. V was pared by 6 bases and J by 0 bases, with 9 bases between. The chain's CDR3 is CASRRQDSYEQYF. The CDR3 DNA reads TGTGCCAGCAGACGACAGGACTCCTACGAGCAGTACTTC.